What follows is one T cell receptor beta chain and its context. Its antigen is currently unknown. This specimen belongs to a study of blood T cells in healthy people across ages. CDR1 and CDR2 (germline): SGHVS, FNYEAQ. The ends were cut back, 4 bases at V and 8 bases at J, with 19 bases in the middle. The CDR3 contains 15 residues. Primed by a sample-barcoded 5' primer and a J-beta primer mix, a second PCR proceeded for about 7 to 12 cycles. TCRdb reprocessed the 5' RACE reads via MiXCR and lists one record per CDR3 protein. The sample has about 680,000 distinct CDR3 sequences, more than 40% seen once. Study observations and caveats: Both naive CD4+ cell counts and diversity were greater in long-lived donors than in aged donors.

The chain couples TRBV7-6 to TRBJ2-3, with D possibly matching TRBD1 (6 bases). The receptor was derived from a woman in her sixties in good health. The source material was blood. In DNA form, the CDR3 reads TGTGCCAGCAGCTCTGTCCCGGGACAAGGTGGTACGCAGTATTTT. Protein product: CASSSVPGQGGTQYF.